Sequencing of this TCR beta chain was carried out in a study of cytomegalovirus exposure and HLA in healthy donors. About the study: Prior work identified roughly 120 million unique TCR beta sequences in approximately 200 million T cells.

CDR3 length: 16 residues. The germline V gene encodes CDR1 MDHEN and CDR2 SYDVKM. The V and J ends lost 6 bases and 4 bases respectively, with 19 bases between them. PCR used 60 Vbeta primers and 13 Jbeta primers. Here immunoSEQ multiplex PCR was the method, and the copy in TCRdb shows in-frame clones only, minus some. The repertoire holds 250,000 to 350,000 clones, with about nine tenths as singletons. As for this clone: Its antigen is as yet unknown.

Study results and limitations: Cytomegalovirus-associated status was assigned to some 180 TCR beta chains.

The chain links TRBV28 to TRBJ2-1; maybe TRBD2 (6 bases). The clonotype comes from a man aged 35 to 55 in good health and CMV-seropositive. The sequencing sample was made of PBMCs. The CDR3 reads CASRPGQSGGYNEQFF. CDR3 coding DNA: TGTGCCAGCAGGCCGGGCCAGTCCGGGGGATACAATGAGCAGTTCTTC.